The 19 T cell receptor beta chains presented below share a single source sample, sequenced in a study of post-analysis software for immune sequencing data. General observations from the study: Roughly 5 TRBV segments (TRBV5-6, TRBV5-1 and TRBV20-1 among them) occurred more frequently in patients than in controls.

These TCRs' antigens remain unknown. The TCR beta cDNA libraries contained unique molecular identifiers. TCRdb reanalysed the PCR reads using MiXCR and keeps one entry per CDR3 protein. The sample lists hundreds of thousands of distinct CDR3 sequences, around 40% occurring once. The specimen was blood. All receptors derive from a girl between 5 and 17 years old with multiple sclerosis.

V usage is TRBV27 and J usage is TRBJ2-1; D gene uncertain. Trimming cost V 6 bases and J 1 base, with 13 bases left between them. Germline V CDR1 and CDR2: MNHEY, SMNVEV (reference sequence). The length of the CDR3 is 15 residues. The CDR3 sequence is CASSCRAASYNEQFF. The CDR3 bases are TGTGCCAGCAGCTGCCGGGCGGCGTCCTACAATGAGCAGTTCTTC.

The chain is built from TRBV5-6 and TRBJ2-7; 9 nucleotides align to TRBD2. Looked up from germline, CDR1 is SGHDT and CDR2 is YYEEEE. After removal of 4 bases from V and 5 bases from J, the junction contained 4 bases not matched to a gene. The CDR3 totals 13 residues. This CDR3 is CASSGGLAHEQYF. The DNA for the CDR3 is TGTGCCAGCAGCGGGGGACTAGCCCACGAGCAGTACTTC.

The V gene is TRBV28, the J gene TRBJ1-3; possibly TRBD1 for D (5 bases). CDR3 size: 15 residues. V gave up 3 bases and J gave up 0 bases, with 9 bases separating them. Per the germline V gene, CDR1 is MDHEN and CDR2 is SYDVKM. The CDR3 coding sequence is TGTGCCAGCAGTTTCGAGGGGAGCTCTGGAAACACCATATATTTT. Translated: CASSFEGSSGNTIYF.

This clonotype has just a few counts. The genes are TRBV6-5 and TRBJ1-5; perhaps TRBD1 as D (5 bases). V shed 2 bases and J shed 7 bases, with 27 bases lying between them. CDR1 MNHEY and CDR2 SVGAGI come from the germline V gene. The CDR3 loop spans 19 amino acids. CDR3 in DNA: TGTGCCAGCAGTTACGCCTCGGCGACAGTTCGGGCAGGCCAGCAGCCCCAGCATTTT. This gives the protein CASSYASATVRAGQQPQHF.

This clonotype was seen a handful of times. The J gene is TRBJ1-2, the V gene TRBV20-1, with 7 positions matching TRBD1. Germline V gene data show CDR1 as DFQATT and CDR2 as SNEGSKA (reference sequence). The J segment lost 2 bases and the V segment lost 4 bases, leaving 10 bases of the junction unmatched. This CDR3 is 15 amino acids long. The CDR3 bases are TGCAGTGCTAAACTACACAGGGGCGGAAACTATGGCTACACCTTC. It encodes CSAKLHRGGNYGYTF.

The chain recombines TRBV28 with TRBJ1-5; D is undetermined. This CDR3 is 15 amino acids long. Trimming removed 6 bases from V and 2 bases from J, with 14 bases in between. From germline, CDR1 is MDHEN and CDR2 SYDVKM. CDR3: CASSPQDVGNQPQHF. In nucleotides, the CDR3 is TGTGCCAGCAGCCCCCAAGACGTTGGCAATCAGCCCCAGCATTTT.

This clonotype was counted at least ten times. The V call is TRBV12-3 or TRBV12-4, the J call TRBJ2-3; D may be TRBD1 (5 bases). V lost 6 bases to trimming and J lost 2 bases, with 18 bases between them. This CDR3 comprises 16 residues. DNA of the CDR3: TGTGCCAGCAGCCTACAAACGTCAGGGCACACAGATACGCAGTATTTT. It yields the protein CASSLQTSGHTDTQYF.

The chain joins TRBV5-1 to TRBJ2-5; tentative D call: TRBD1 (6 bases). The DNA end favors TRBJ2-7, so the J call may be wrong. The CDR3 is 13 amino acids. Germline loops: CDR1 SGHRS, CDR2 YFSETQ. The CDR3 DNA is TGCGCCAGCAGCAGCGGACAGTTCTACGAGCAGTACTTC. Its translation is CASSSGQFYEQYF.

This clonotype has only a few counts. The J gene is TRBJ2-3, the V gene TRBV7-2; D is unclear. There are 14 residues in the CDR3. The germline V gene encodes CDR1 SGHTA and CDR2 FQGNSA. Trimming pared 3 bases from V and 5 bases from J, leaving 12 bases between. DNA for the CDR3: TGTGCCAGCAGCTTCCCCCCCGAGCGAGATACGCAGTATTTT. Translation gives CASSFPPERDTQYF.

The DNA for the CDR3 is TGTGCCAGCAGCGTACTAGCGGGAGTTGCGAATGAGCAGTTCTTC. It yields the protein CASSVLAGVANEQFF. The gene calls are TRBV7-2 and TRBJ2-1, with 11 bases matching TRBD2. This CDR3 contains 15 residues. Unmatched junction bases numbered 7, after V lost 5 bases and J lost 7 bases. Germline assignment: CDR1 SGHTA and CDR2 FQGNSA.

The chain combines TRBV9 with TRBJ2-1, with 13 positions matching TRBD2. V was clipped by 3 bases and J by 6 bases; unmatched bases: 3. The germline V gene encodes CDR1 SGDLS and CDR2 YYNGEE. This CDR3 is built from 15 residues. The CDR3 sequence is CASSETSGRANEQFF. The CDR3 DNA reads TGTGCCAGCAGCGAAACTAGCGGGAGGGCCAATGAGCAGTTCTTC.

This chain links TRBV7-2 with TRBJ2-7; tentatively, D is TRBD1 (5 bases). Germline CDR1 and CDR2: SGHTA and FQGNSA. V was cut by 2 bases and J by 3 bases, with 11 bases left in between. This CDR3 has 14 residues. CDR3 sequence: CASSLNWGDYEQYF. The CDR3 bases are TGTGCCAGCAGCTTAAACTGGGGCGACTACGAGCAGTACTTC.

The chain is built from TRBV4-3 and TRBJ2-7; 7 bases are shared with TRBD2. The germline V gene has CDR1 LGHNA and CDR2 YSLEER. Trimming at V came to 0 bases and at J to 2 bases, leaving 7 bases not matched to a gene. The CDR3 loop spans 16 amino acids. CDR3 sequence reads: CASSQEPGGRAYEQYF. In nucleotides, the CDR3 is TGCGCCAGCAGCCAAGAGCCGGGAGGTAGGGCCTACGAGCAGTACTTC.

The chain uses TRBV5-1 and TRBJ2-1; perhaps TRBD2 as D (6 bases). Trimming left V 4 bases short and J 0 bases short, with 14 bases between. Germline V gene lookup returns CDR1 SGHRS and CDR2 YFSETQ. The length of the CDR3 is 16 residues. CDR3 sequence reads: CASSTGTFSSYNEQFF. The CDR3 region has the DNA TGCGCCAGCAGCACCGGGACTTTCAGCTCCTACAATGAGCAGTTCTTC.

The chain combines TRBV7-2 with TRBJ2-3, with D possibly being TRBD2 (6 bases). The CDR3 spans 16 residues. The ends were cut back, 4 bases at V and 3 bases at J, with 17 bases in the middle. Germline V gene lookup returns CDR1 SGHTA and CDR2 FQGNSA. The CDR3 nucleotides read TGTGCCAGCAGCTCCCAACCTAGCGCGAAAACAGATACGCAGTATTTT. It specifies CASSSQPSAKTDTQYF.

The table lists this clonotype with many counts. CDR3 sequence reads: CSVVPSGSRRDEQFF. The CDR3 nucleotides read TGCAGCGTTGTCCCTAGCGGGAGTCGAAGGGATGAGCAGTTCTTC. This chain uses TRBV29-1 with TRBJ2-1; 10 bases line up with TRBD2. The CDR3 length is 15 residues. The V gene end was trimmed by 4 bases and the J gene end by 8 bases; junction bases not matched to a gene: 11. Germline V gene data show CDR1 as SQVTM and CDR2 as ANQGSEA.

This rearrangement joins TRBV10-3 to TRBJ2-1; no firm D call. From germline, CDR1 is ENHRY and CDR2 SYGVKD. The CDR3 extends over 17 amino acids. V was cut by 2 bases and J by 5 bases, with 19 bases left in between. The CDR3, as DNA: TGTGCCATCAGTGAGACTTACCTGGCTAGGTCTCACAATGAGCAGTTCTTC. This codes for CAISETYLARSHNEQFF.

The sample holds a few counts of this clonotype. This chain joins TRBV6-2 or TRBV6-3 and TRBJ2-5; 7 positions match TRBD1. With 0 bases clipped from V and 2 bases from J, the junction kept 12 bases outside the gene matches. This CDR3 has 18 amino acids. Looked up from germline, CDR1 is MNHEY and CDR2 is SVGEGT. In DNA form, the CDR3 reads TGTGCCAGCAGTTACTCCCTCTACCCGGGACAGACTCAAGAGACCCAGTACTTC. Its translation: CASSYSLYPGQTQETQYF.

The chain combines TRBV28 with TRBJ2-1; TRBD2 aligns across 10 bases. Germline trimming cut 0 bases from V and 13 bases from J; bases unmatched to any gene: 15. The CDR3 runs 17 residues. Germline CDR1 and CDR2: MDHEN and SYDVKM. CDR3 DNA sequence: TGTGCCAGCAGTTTATGGGCTAGCGGGAGTCGTAGGGAGACCCAGTTCTTC. Its translation: CASSLWASGSRRETQFF. Full variable domain (rest looked up from reference TRBV28 and TRBJ2-1): DVKVTQSSRYLVKRTGEKVFLECVQDMDHENMFWYRQDPGLGLRLIYFSYDVKMKEKGDIPEGYSVSREKKERFSLILESASTNQTSMYLCASSLWASGSRRETQFFGPGTRLTVL.